The present T cell receptor (beta chain) was sequenced within a study of graft-versus-host responses after intestinal transplantation. Whole-study context: Multivisceral, liver-intestinal, or isolated intestinal transplants were given to recipients. All recipients were given anti-thymocyte globulin induction, and tacrolimus and steroids were then administered for 3 to 4 years.

Of note for this clone: Its cognate antigen is unknown.

The junction had 8 bases not matched to a gene; V was cut back by 7 bases and J by 2 bases. The CDR3 totals 14 residues. CDR1 SQVTM and CDR2 ANQGSEA come from the germline V gene. Overall study findings and caveats: There were GvH clones found in recipient marrow, and some of them appeared first in ileum or blood.

Sequenced by immunoSEQ multiplex PCR; TCRdb stores in-frame clones only, minus some. The sample shows roughly 90,000 clones, 85% to 95% of them seen only once. The sequence was collected from a human donor who received an intestinal transplant. Specimen: unstimulated CD8+ T cells sorted from spleen or lymph node cells, collected before intestinal transplant. The chain combines TRBV29-1 with TRBJ2-3; 8 positions match TRBD2. In nucleotides, the CDR3 is TGCAGCGGGGATAGCGGGGCCATCACAGATACGCAGTATTTT. Its protein product is CSGDSGAITDTQYF.